This T cell receptor beta chain comes out of a study of CXCR3-negative and CXCR3-positive naive CD8 T cells. The CDR3 loop spans 12 amino acids. Germline CDR1 SQVTM, CDR2 ANQGSEA. The TRB cDNA libraries were prepared by 5' RACE with UMI labels. From its re-call of the 5' RACE reads, TCRdb lists each CDR3 protein once, without DNA. This repertoire includes 150,000 or so distinct CDR3 sequences. This clonotype originated in a human donor in good health. Some clones in this sample may be carry-over from other donors' samples. J is TRBJ2-1 and V is TRBV29-1; TCRdb picks TRBD1, but there is no DNA to check that call. The sample taken for sequencing was naive CXCR3- CD8+ T cells from blood. The sample's subset: CD45RO-CCR7+CD27+CD95- naive CD8+ T cells lacking CXCR3 (TNR3-). CDR3 protein: CSVPDRGNEQFF.